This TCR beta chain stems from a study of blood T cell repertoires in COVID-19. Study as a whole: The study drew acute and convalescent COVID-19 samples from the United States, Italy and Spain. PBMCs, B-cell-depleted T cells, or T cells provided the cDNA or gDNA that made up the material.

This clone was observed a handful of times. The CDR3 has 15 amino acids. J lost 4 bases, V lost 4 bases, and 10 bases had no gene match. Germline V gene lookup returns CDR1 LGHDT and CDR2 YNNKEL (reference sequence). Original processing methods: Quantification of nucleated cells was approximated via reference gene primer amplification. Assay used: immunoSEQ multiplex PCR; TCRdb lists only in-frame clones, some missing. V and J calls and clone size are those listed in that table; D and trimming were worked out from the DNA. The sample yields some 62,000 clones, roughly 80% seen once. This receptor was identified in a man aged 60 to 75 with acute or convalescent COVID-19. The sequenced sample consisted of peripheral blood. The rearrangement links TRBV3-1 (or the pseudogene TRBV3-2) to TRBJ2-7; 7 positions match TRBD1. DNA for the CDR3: TGTGCCAGCAGCCCTACAGGGGTCGGGGAATACGAGCAGTACTTC. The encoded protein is CASSPTGVGEYEQYF.